Reported below is one T cell receptor beta chain. The CDR3 loop spans 15 amino acids. Germline V gene sequence: CDR1 KGHDR, CDR2 SFDVKD. Unmatched junction bases numbered 6, after V lost 4 bases and J lost 5 bases. In the authors' methods: Cell counts per sample came from amplifying reference gene primers. Here immunoSEQ multiplex PCR was the method, and the copy in TCRdb shows in-frame clones only, minus some. The V and J calls and clone size are taken from that table; D and trimming were inferred from the DNA. The sample includes 97,000 or so clones, around 90% of them seen just once. The data were taken from a study of blood T cell repertoires in COVID-19. For the study at large: The origin of the acute and convalescent COVID-19 samples was the United States, Italy and Spain.

The sequenced sample was peripheral blood. The V call is TRBV24-1, the J call TRBJ2-3; TRBD1 matches 9 bases. This sequence originates from a woman between 45 and 65 years old with COVID-19, enrolled during active disease. The DNA of the CDR3 is TGTGCCACCAGTGAACCGGGACAGGGAAGAGATACGCAGTATTTT. Translated: CATSEPGQGRDTQYF.